This T cell receptor (beta chain) was identified in a study of T cells in Graves' hyperthyroidism and ophthalmopathy. RNA transcripts yielded amplified TCR beta CDR3 regions. First-round RT-PCR of the TCR CDR3 relied on the HTBI primer set. A single record per CDR3 protein comes from TCRdb applying MiXCR to the multiplex PCR reads. The table includes 300,000 to 450,000 distinct CDR3 sequences, about 15% detected once. The sequencing input was blood. The clonotype was recovered from a woman aged 25 to 39 with Graves' hyperthyroidism.

CDR3 residues: CASSLRQVFDGELFF. In nucleotides, the CDR3 is TGTGCCAGCAGTTTACGTCAGGTATTCGACGGGGAGCTGTTTTTT. The gene calls are TRBV28 and TRBJ2-2; D unclear. Trimming took off 2 bases at V and 7 bases at J, with 14 bases between the two ends. CDR3 length equals 15 residues. Germline loops: CDR1 MDHEN, CDR2 SYDVKM.